Following are 15 T cell receptor beta chains from one sample sequenced in a study of blood T cell repertoires in COVID-19. Assay: immunoSEQ multiplex PCR; the TCRdb copy retains only in-frame clones and omits some. The sample includes roughly 30,000 clones, about 92% of them seen just once. Source material: peripheral blood. These receptors were obtained from a woman between 65 and 79 years old with COVID-19, enrolled during active disease.

This clone was observed a handful of times. This chain connects TRBV3-1 (or the pseudogene TRBV3-2) to TRBJ1-2, with 8 positions matching TRBD1. CDR1 LGHDT and CDR2 YNNKEL come from the germline V gene (reference sequence). The V and J ends lost 0 bases and 4 bases, in that order; junction bases with no gene match: 1. The CDR3 totals 14 residues. The CDR3 sequence: CASSQEQGGYGYTF. The CDR3 DNA reads as TGTGCCAGCAGCCAAGAACAGGGGGGCTATGGCTACACCTTC.

This rearrangement joins TRBV9 to TRBJ2-6; no reliable D call. This CDR3 has 17 residues. V lost 0 bases, J lost 0 bases, and 10 bases lay in between. The germline gives CDR1 SGDLS, CDR2 YYNGEE. CDR3: CASSVGARFSGANVLTF. The CDR3 DNA reads as TGTGCCAGCAGCGTAGGAGCCCGGTTCTCTGGGGCCAACGTCCTGACTTTC.

CDR3 sequence reads: CASSGTSGSQETQYF. The CDR3 DNA reads TGCGCCAGCTCCGGGACTAGCGGGAGCCAAGAGACCCAGTACTTC. The genes are TRBV5-1 and TRBJ2-5; 14 bases line up with TRBD2. This CDR3 has 15 residues. Germline V gives CDR1 SGHRS, CDR2 YFSETQ. J gave up 1 base and V 7 bases, and 3 bases lay outside the gene matches.

This sequence joins TRBV28 and TRBJ1-2, with 8 bases identical to TRBD1. Germline loops: CDR1 MDHEN, CDR2 SYDVKM. The CDR3 length is 16 residues. Trimming took 4 bases from V and 8 from J; bases not matched to a gene: 15. The chain's CDR3 is CASSSVSWQGASGYTF. The CDR3 DNA reads TGTGCCAGCAGTTCCGTTTCGTGGCAGGGGGCGTCAGGCTACACCTTC.

This chain uses TRBV12-3 or TRBV12-4 with TRBJ1-2; possibly TRBD1 for D (5 bases). The V end lost 5 bases, the J end lost 3 bases, and 7 bases lay between the germline ends. The CDR3 spans 12 residues. CDR3 sequence: CASSPGYYGYTF. Here the CDR3 DNA reads TGTGCCAGCAGTCCAGGGTACTATGGCTACACCTTC.

In this sample, this clone turned up once. V and J are TRBV27 and TRBJ2-7, with D possibly being TRBD2 (5 bases). Between the trimmed V and J ends, which lost 6 bases and 2 bases, there was a span of 14 bases. Germline loops: CDR1 MNHEY, CDR2 SMNVEV (reference sequence). The length of the CDR3 is 14 residues. The CDR3 nucleotides are TGTGCCAGCAGCTCTTTTCCCGGGACCTACGAGCAGTACTTC. Its translation is CASSSFPGTYEQYF.

This chain joins TRBV24-1 and TRBJ1-2; possibly TRBD1 for D (5 bases). V was cut by 3 bases and J by 5 bases, with 15 bases left in between. Looked up from germline, CDR1 is KGHDR and CDR2 is SFDVKD. There are 15 residues in the CDR3. The CDR3 DNA is TGTGCCACCAGTGATACCGGGGGGAGCTTTTATGGCTACACCTTC. Protein product: CATSDTGGSFYGYTF.

This clone is a singleton in its sample. CDR3 coding DNA: TGTGCCAGCAGCTTACCCCATGCAGATACGCAGTATTTT. This codes for CASSLPHADTQYF. The chain joins TRBV28 to TRBJ2-3; D is unresolved. Germline assignment: CDR1 MDHEN and CDR2 SYDVKM. V dropped 6 bases and J dropped 4 bases, with 11 bases sitting between them. The CDR3 is 13 amino acids.

V gene TRBV10-3 combines with J gene TRBJ1-5; weak D call: TRBD1 (6 bases). This CDR3 is built from 12 residues. Germline assignment: CDR1 ENHRY and CDR2 SYGVKD. Between the trimmed V and J ends, which lost 6 bases and 4 bases, there was a span of 7 bases. CDR3 sequence: CAIRQGNQPQHF. As DNA, the CDR3 is TGTGCCATCAGACAGGGAAATCAGCCCCAGCATTTT.

The V gene is TRBV5-1, the J gene TRBJ2-7, with TRBD1 matching over 8 bases. Trimming cost V 0 bases and J 2 bases; bases outside gene matches: 4. Looked up from germline, CDR1 is SGHRS and CDR2 is YFSETQ. This CDR3 has 15 amino acids. This CDR3 is CASSLDGQGTYEQYF. The CDR3 region has the DNA TGCGCCAGCAGCTTGGACGGACAGGGTACCTACGAGCAGTACTTC.

This chain joins TRBV7-2 and TRBJ2-2; 12 bases match TRBD2. This CDR3 has 16 amino acids. The V and J ends lost 1 base and 7 bases, in that order; junction bases with no gene match: 4. Germline assignment: CDR1 SGHTA and CDR2 FQGNSA. CDR3 protein: CASSLGLAGVNGELFF. The CDR3 region has the DNA TGTGCCAGCAGCTTAGGACTAGCGGGAGTGAACGGGGAGCTGTTTTTT.

The V gene is TRBV4-3, the J gene TRBJ2-7; 9 bases fit TRBD2. This CDR3 has 14 amino acids. V dropped 1 base and J dropped 4; count of bases not matched to a gene: 2. Germline V gene data show CDR1 as LGHNA and CDR2 as YSLEER. Here the CDR3 DNA reads TGCGCCAGCAGCCAAGGTAGCGGGAGTTACGAGCAGTACTTC. Protein: CASSQGSGSYEQYF.

The chain carries TRBV5-1 and TRBJ1-1; TRBD1 is a possible D gene (6 bases). Trimming removed 0 bases at V and 6 bases at J, with 9 bases between. Germline CDR1 reads SGHRS; CDR2 reads YFSETQ. This CDR3 contains 13 residues. The CDR3 DNA reads TGCGCCAGCAGCTTGGCAGGGGTAGCTGAAGCTTTCTTT. Its protein product is CASSLAGVAEAFF. Based on the CDR3 plus reference TRBV5-1 and TRBJ1-1, the full variable domain is KAGVTQTPRYLIKTRGQQVTLSCSPISGHRSVSWYQQTPGQGLQFLFEYFSETQRNKGNFPGRFSGRQFSNSRSEMNVSTLELGDSALYLCASSLAGVAEAFFGQGTRLTVV.

The V gene is TRBV6-1, the J gene TRBJ1-4; perhaps TRBD1 as D (6 bases). V shed 3 bases and J shed 4 bases, with 18 bases lying between them. This CDR3 is built from 17 residues. Germline CDR1 is MNHNS and CDR2 is SASEGT. CDR3 sequence: CASSDRGSPYGNEKLFF. The CDR3 nucleotides are TGTGCCAGCAGTGACAGGGGAAGTCCTTACGGTAATGAAAAACTGTTTTTT.

The chain joins TRBV30 to TRBJ1-3, with D hard to call. CDR1 is GTSNPN, CDR2 SVGIG, per germline (reference sequence). The length of the CDR3 is 14 residues. V gave up 7 bases and J gave up 0 bases, with 13 bases separating them. The CDR3 here is CASTTTTSGNTIYF. CDR3 bases: TGTGCCTCCACTACCACCACCTCTGGAAACACCATATATTTT.